Listed below are T cell receptor beta chains from one sample, sequenced in a study of blood T cell repertoires in COVID-19. The repertoire was sequenced with immunoSEQ multiplex PCR; TCRdb's copy has only in-frame clones and lacks some. The data show 120,000 or so clones, roughly 76% seen once. The source material was peripheral blood. The receptors stem from a woman aged 60-75 years with acute or convalescent COVID-19. CDR3s include the opening cysteine and the closing phenylalanine or tryptophan. A D gene is named only where the DNA matches it firmly. Clone size is not always given. Where it is, it says once, few, many or a class for expanded clones.

J: TRBJ2-2
size: -
D: TRBD1
V: TRBV7-2
CDR3: CASSTGQGTGELFF
DNA: TGTGCCAGCAGCACCGGACAGGGCACCGGGGAGCTGTTTTTT

J: TRBJ2-3
size: few
D: TRBD2
V: TRBV4-2
CDR3: CASSPAGGREDTQYF
DNA: TGTGCCAGCAGCCCGGCGGGGGGGCGGGAAGATACGCAGTATTTT

J: TRBJ1-5
size: -
D: -
V: TRBV28
CDR3: CASSLIQGSNQPQHF
DNA: TGTGCCAGCAGTTTAATCCAGGGAAGCAATCAGCCCCAGCATTTT

J: TRBJ2-2
size: -
D: -
V: TRBV19
CDR3: CASIDFQENTGELFF
DNA: TGTGCCAGTATTGATTTCCAGGAGAACACCGGGGAGCTGTTTTTT

J: TRBJ2-3
size: -
D: TRBD1
V: TRBV7-9
CDR3: CASSFRTGGTDTQYF
DNA: TGTGCCAGCAGCTTTCGGACAGGGGGAACAGATACGCAGTATTTT

J: TRBJ1-1
size: -
D: -
V: TRBV19
CDR3: CASSITRGNTEAFF
DNA: TGTGCCAGTAGTATAACGCGGGGGAACACTGAAGCTTTCTTT

J: TRBJ2-2
size: -
D: -
V: TRBV6-4
CDR3: CASSDSMNTGELFF
DNA: TGTGCCAGCAGTGATAGTATGAACACCGGGGAGCTGTTTTTT

J: TRBJ2-7
size: -
D: TRBD1
V: TRBV29-1
CDR3: CSGQNRGQGEQYF
DNA: TGCAGCGGACAGAACAGGGGGCAGGGCGAGCAGTACTTC

J: TRBJ1-1
size: -
D: -
V: TRBV27
CDR3: CASEPRRGGFVGTEAFF
DNA: TGTGCCAGCGAACCCCGACGAGGGGGTTTCGTTGGGACTGAAGCTTTCTTT

J: TRBJ1-2
size: -
D: -
V: TRBV6-5
CDR3: CASRMPTAIYGYTF
DNA: TGTGCCAGCAGGATGCCCACAGCCATCTATGGCTACACCTTC